This TCR beta chain was sequenced for a study of CD4 and CD8 cells across lung adenocarcinoma regions. TCRdb analysed the PCR reads with MiXCR anew, one entry per CDR3 protein. The sample records 15,000 or so distinct CDR3 sequences, approximately 43% being singletons. Donors had localized lung adenocarcinoma, a non-small cell lung cancer. V was pared by 9 bases and J by 10 bases, with 25 bases of the junction left unmatched. Germline CDR1 reads MNHEY; CDR2 reads SMNVEV (reference sequence). The CDR3 has 17 amino acids. The sequenced material came from CD4+ T cells from the center of a lung tumor. The source of this sequence is a male donor with lung adenocarcinoma. The CD4 and CD8 labels of this study may be unreliable. This chain links TRBV27 with TRBJ2-5; 8 bases align to TRBD2. The CDR3 loop is CASSSLGGGRDKNIQYF. The CDR3 coding sequence is TGTGCCAGTAGCTCGCTCGGGGGGGGCCGTGACAAAAACATCCAGTACTTC.